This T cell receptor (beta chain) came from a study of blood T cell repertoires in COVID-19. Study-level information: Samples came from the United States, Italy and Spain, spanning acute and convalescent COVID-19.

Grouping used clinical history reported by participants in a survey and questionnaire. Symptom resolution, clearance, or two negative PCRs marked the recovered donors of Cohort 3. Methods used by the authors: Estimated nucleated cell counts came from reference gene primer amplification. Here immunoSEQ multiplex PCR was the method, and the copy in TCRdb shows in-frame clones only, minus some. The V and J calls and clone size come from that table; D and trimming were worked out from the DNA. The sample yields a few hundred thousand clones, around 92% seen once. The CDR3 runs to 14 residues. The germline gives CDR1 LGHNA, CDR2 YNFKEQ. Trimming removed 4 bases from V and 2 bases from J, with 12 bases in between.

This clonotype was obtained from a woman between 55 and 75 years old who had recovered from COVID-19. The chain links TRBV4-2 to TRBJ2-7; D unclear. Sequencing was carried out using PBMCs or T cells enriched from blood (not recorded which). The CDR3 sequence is CASSPGVLAYEQYF. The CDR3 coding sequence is TGTGCCAGCAGCCCCGGAGTCCTAGCCTACGAGCAGTACTTC.